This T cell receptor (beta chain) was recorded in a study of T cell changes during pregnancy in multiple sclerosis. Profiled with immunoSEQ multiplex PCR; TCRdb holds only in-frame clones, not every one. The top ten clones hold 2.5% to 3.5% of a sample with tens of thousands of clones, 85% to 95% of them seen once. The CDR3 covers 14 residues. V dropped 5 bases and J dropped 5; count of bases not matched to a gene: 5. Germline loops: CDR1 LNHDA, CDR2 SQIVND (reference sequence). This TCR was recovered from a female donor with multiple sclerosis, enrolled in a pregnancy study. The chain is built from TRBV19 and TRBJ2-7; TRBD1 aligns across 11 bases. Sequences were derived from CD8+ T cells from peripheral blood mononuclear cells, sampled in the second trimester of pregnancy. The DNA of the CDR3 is TGTGCCAGTAGTTCTTGGACAGGGGGCGACGAGCAGTACTTC. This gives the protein CASSSWTGGDEQYF.